The 16 T cell receptor beta chains below were found in one sample sequenced in a study of shared clonotypes between healthy human individuals. TCRdb keeps only in-frame clones here, not all; method: immunoSEQ multiplex PCR. The data hold about 980,000 clones, with over 60% observed a single time. Sequenced input: memory CD4+ T cells sorted from blood. Subset: CD45RA-negative fraction. The source is a man between 18 and 35 years old in good health.

The V and J genes are TRBV4-1 and TRBJ2-3; 12 bases line up with TRBD2. Germline CDR1 MGHRA, CDR2 YSYEKL. The V segment lost 4 bases and the J segment 5 bases; nucleotides outside the gene matches: 7. CDR3 size: 16 residues. In DNA form, the CDR3 reads TGCGCCAGCAGCCTTGGACTAGCGGGAAGTCAAGATACGCAGTATTTT. Translated: CASSLGLAGSQDTQYF.

The chain recombines TRBV5-1 with TRBJ1-2; 12 positions agree with TRBD1. The V gene's germline CDR1 is SGHRS and CDR2 YFSETQ. The ends lost 4 bases at V and 10 bases at J; junction bases unmatched: 5. This CDR3 contains 13 residues. For the CDR3, the DNA is TGCGCCAGCAGCAGGGGACAGGGGGCAGACTACACCTTC. Protein: CASSRGQGADYTF.

The chain has TRBV5-8 and TRBJ2-3; D uncertain. V gave up 2 bases and J gave up 8 bases, with 15 bases separating them. The CDR3 sequence is 14 residues long. CDR1 and CDR2 (germline): SGHTS, YDEGEE. This CDR3 is CASSFSPVRPTQYF. The CDR3 DNA reads as TGTGCCAGCAGCTTTTCTCCCGTTAGACCTACGCAGTATTTT.

The chain links TRBV7-2 to TRBJ1-1; D not certain. Trimming took 5 bases from V and 5 from J, leaving 15 bases between them. Germline assignment: CDR1 SGHTA and CDR2 FQGNSA. The CDR3 extends over 14 amino acids. This CDR3 is CASSATSGWTEAFF. The CDR3 region has the DNA TGTGCCAGCAGCGCGACGTCGGGGTGGACTGAAGCTTTCTTT. The variable domain in full, with the rest retrieved from reference TRBV7-2 and TRBJ1-1, is GAGVSQSPSNKVTEKGKDVELRCDPISGHTALYWYRQSLGQGLEFLIYFQGNSAPDKSGLPSDRFSAERTGGSVSTLTIQRTQQEDSAVYLCASSATSGWTEAFFGQGTRLTVV.

The chain joins TRBV28 to TRBJ1-5; TRBD1 might be the D (6 bases). V gave up 6 bases and J gave up 3 bases, with 15 bases separating them. This CDR3 has 15 residues. The germline CDR1 and CDR2 sequences are MDHEN and SYDVKM. CDR3 sequence reads: CASSLGGKDNQPQHF. The CDR3 DNA reads as TGTGCCAGCAGCTTAGGGGGAAAAGACAATCAGCCCCAGCATTTT.

A note on this clone: This sample also contains other DNA sequences that code for the same CDR3. V is TRBV29-1 and J is TRBJ1-1; 10 nucleotides agree with TRBD1. Germline V CDR1 and CDR2: SQVTM, ANQGSEA. This CDR3 comprises 13 residues. The junction had 3 bases not matched to a gene; V was cut back by 4 bases and J by 4 bases. CDR3 region: CSVGQGARTEAFF. The CDR3 coding sequence is TGCAGCGTTGGACAGGGGGCCCGCACTGAAGCTTTCTTT.

This clone was seen a few times. The chain uses TRBV27 and TRBJ2-3, with D uncertain. The V gene lost 0 bases and the J gene lost 1 base, with 11 bases spanning the gap. The germline CDR1 and CDR2 sequences are MNHEY and SMNVEV (reference sequence). The CDR3 runs to 16 residues. The CDR3 DNA reads as TGTGCCAGCAGTTTATCGTGGCTTCTCCGCACAGATACGCAGTATTTT. Translated: CASSLSWLLRTDTQYF.

This chain connects TRBV6-5 to TRBJ1-1; TRBD1 aligns across 7 bases. J gave up 11 bases and V 5 bases, and 11 bases lay outside the gene matches. This CDR3 comprises 13 residues. CDR1 is MNHEY, CDR2 SVGAGI, per germline. CDR3 protein: CASSKTGVSIAFF. CDR3 bases: TGTGCCAGCAGTAAAACAGGGGTCTCTATCGCTTTCTTT.

The chain carries TRBV7-2 and TRBJ2-7; 7 bases map to TRBD1. The CDR3 totals 14 residues. V shed 2 bases and J 2 bases; nucleotides not matched to a gene: 3. Germline V gives CDR1 SGHTA, CDR2 FQGNSA. This CDR3 is CASSLRGLTYEQYF. The CDR3, as DNA: TGTGCCAGCAGCTTAAGGGGGCTAACCTACGAGCAGTACTTC.

The rearrangement joins TRBV7-2 to TRBJ2-5; D is possibly TRBD1 (6 bases). The germline V and J ends were trimmed by 4 bases and 7 bases, with 19 bases remaining between them. This CDR3 has 15 residues. Germline-derived CDR1 and CDR2 are SGHTA and FQGNSA. The CDR3 loop is CASSSSRPGVGTQYF. The DNA for the CDR3 is TGTGCCAGCAGCTCGAGTCGTCCAGGGGTAGGGACCCAGTACTTC.

J is TRBJ2-5 and V is TRBV14, with D perhaps assigned TRBD1 or TRBD2 (5 bases each). The V end lost 1 base, the J end lost 1 base, and 13 bases lay between the germline ends. The CDR3 runs to 16 residues. CDR1 and CDR2 (germline): SGHDN, FVKESK. CDR3 nucleotide sequence: TGTGCCAGCAGCCAAGCAGTGGGACGCGCCCAAGAGACCCAGTACTTC. Protein sequence: CASSQAVGRAQETQYF.

The chain is built from TRBV13 and TRBJ1-6; TRBD1 is a possible D gene (6 bases). The CDR3 spans 15 residues. Germline-derived CDR1 and CDR2 are PRHDT and FYEKMQ (reference sequence). V lost 5 bases and J lost 2, with 10 bases in between. The CDR3 nucleotides read TGTGCCAGCAGCGGCAGGACAGCCTATAATTCACCCCTCCACTTT. This sequence encodes CASSGRTAYNSPLHF.

The rearrangement links TRBV29-1 to TRBJ2-7, with D possibly matching TRBD2 (5 bases). Germline CDR1 SQVTM, CDR2 ANQGSEA. CDR3 length: 11 amino acids. V was trimmed by 4 bases and J by 5 bases, leaving 9 bases between them. DNA for the CDR3: TGCAGCGTTGGGACTGCCAACGAGCAGTACTTC. Its protein product is CSVGTANEQYF.

The chain recombines TRBV19 with TRBJ2-1; 7 bases align to TRBD2. CDR3 length: 16 amino acids. Trimming cost V 1 base and J 7 bases; bases outside gene matches: 10. Germline assignment: CDR1 LNHDA and CDR2 SQIVND (reference sequence). The CDR3 nucleotides are TGTGCCAGTAGTATAGGTCCCTGGTGGGGGGGGAATGAGCAGTTCTTC. Encoded protein: CASSIGPWWGGNEQFF.

This clone was counted at least ten times. Mismatch with germline at one junction end may stem from a read error. V gene TRBV7-7 combines with J gene TRBJ1-4, with TRBD1 as a possible D gene (6 bases). CDR3 length: 15 residues. From germline, CDR1 is SSHAT and CDR2 FNYEAQ (reference sequence). The CDR3 sequence is CASSLAGGAGEKLFF. CDR3 bases: TGTGCTAGCAGCTTAGCGGGGGGGGCCGGTGAAAAACTGTTTTTT.

This chain joins TRBV6-1 and TRBJ2-7, with 11 nucleotides matching TRBD1. Germline values: CDR1 MNHNS, CDR2 SASEGT. Losses at the gene ends were 4 bases for V and 1 base for J; bases not matched to a gene: 3. The CDR3 contains 15 residues. Written as DNA, the CDR3 is TGTGCCAGCAGTGTGGGGACAGGGGGATCCTACGAGCAGTACTTC. Translation gives CASSVGTGGSYEQYF.